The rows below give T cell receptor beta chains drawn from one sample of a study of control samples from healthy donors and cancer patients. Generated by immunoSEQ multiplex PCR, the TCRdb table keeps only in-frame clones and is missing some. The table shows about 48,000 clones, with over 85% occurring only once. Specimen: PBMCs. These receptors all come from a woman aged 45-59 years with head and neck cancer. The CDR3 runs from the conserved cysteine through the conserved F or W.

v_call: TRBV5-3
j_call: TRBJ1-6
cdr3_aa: CARSTRERTPLHF

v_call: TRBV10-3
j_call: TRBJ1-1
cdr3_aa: CAISESGGHDTEAFF

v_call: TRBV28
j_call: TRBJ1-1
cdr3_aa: CASSYLRNTEAFF

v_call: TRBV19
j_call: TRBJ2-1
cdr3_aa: CASSKGTTRNEQFF

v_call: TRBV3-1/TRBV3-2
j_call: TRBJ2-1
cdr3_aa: CASRRASGNEQFF

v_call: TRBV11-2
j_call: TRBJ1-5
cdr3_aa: CASSLGGEGQPQHF

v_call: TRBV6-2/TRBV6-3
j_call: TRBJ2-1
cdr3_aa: CASSYSSQGRGNEQFF

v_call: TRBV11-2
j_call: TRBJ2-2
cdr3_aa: CASSLIYGGISTGELFF

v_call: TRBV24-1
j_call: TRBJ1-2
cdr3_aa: CATSDLAAGENYGYTF

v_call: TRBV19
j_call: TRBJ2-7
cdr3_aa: CASSIEHPGTGYSYEQYF

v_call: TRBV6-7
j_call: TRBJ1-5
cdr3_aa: CASSYGDCYSNQPQHF

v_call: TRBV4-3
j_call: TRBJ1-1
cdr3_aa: CASSQGVGGIRMNTEAFF

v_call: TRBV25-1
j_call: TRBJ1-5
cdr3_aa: CASSDGQGHQPQHF

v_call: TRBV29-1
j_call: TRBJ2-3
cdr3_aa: CSVKKRTGPDTQYF

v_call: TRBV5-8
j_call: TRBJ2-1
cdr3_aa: CASSRGTISYNEQFF

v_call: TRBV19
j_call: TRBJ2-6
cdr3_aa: CASSDGIGRGVLGANVLTF

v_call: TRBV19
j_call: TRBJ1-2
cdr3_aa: CASSIDQYVLSNYGYTF

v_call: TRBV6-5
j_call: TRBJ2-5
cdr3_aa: CASTYAETQYF

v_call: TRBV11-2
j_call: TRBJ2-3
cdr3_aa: CASSLGGRNTDTQYF

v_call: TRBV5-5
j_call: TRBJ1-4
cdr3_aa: CASSPEGQGEKLFF

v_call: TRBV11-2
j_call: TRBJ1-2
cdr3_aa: CASSLSGGTSNYGYTF

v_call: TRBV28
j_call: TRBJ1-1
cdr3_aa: CASSFQGRGGNTEAFF

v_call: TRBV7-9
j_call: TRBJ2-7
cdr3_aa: CASSLGGHEQYF

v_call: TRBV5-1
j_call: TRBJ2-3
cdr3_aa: CASSEPTDTQYF

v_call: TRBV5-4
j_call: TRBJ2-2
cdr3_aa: CASSLDGTGELFF

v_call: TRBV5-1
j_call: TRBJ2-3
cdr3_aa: CASSLGPESRDTQYF

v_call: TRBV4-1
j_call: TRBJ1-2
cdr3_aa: CASSQVGTGPNYGYTF

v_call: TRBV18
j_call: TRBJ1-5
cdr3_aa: CASSPDPGQPQHF

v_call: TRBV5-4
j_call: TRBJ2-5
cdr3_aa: CASSLGLAGETQYF

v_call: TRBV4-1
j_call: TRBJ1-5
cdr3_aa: CASSHSPEELPQHF

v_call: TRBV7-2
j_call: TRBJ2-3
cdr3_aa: CASSSTSGIDTDTQYF

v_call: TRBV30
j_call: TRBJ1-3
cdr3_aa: CAWSEGLKRNTIYF

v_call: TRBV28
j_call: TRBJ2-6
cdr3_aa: CASRNPRSSGANVLTF

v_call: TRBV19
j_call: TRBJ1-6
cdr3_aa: CASRDSPSSYNSPLHF

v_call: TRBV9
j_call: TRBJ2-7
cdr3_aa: CASSPQTGLTYEQYF

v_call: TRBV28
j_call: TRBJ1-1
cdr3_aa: CASSLGETEAFF

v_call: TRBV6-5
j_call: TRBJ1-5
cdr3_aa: CASMGTDSNQPQHF

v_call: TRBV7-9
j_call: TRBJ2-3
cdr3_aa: CASSLVPGTSGEGDTQYF

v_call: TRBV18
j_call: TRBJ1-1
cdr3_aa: CASSRGGSYTEAFF